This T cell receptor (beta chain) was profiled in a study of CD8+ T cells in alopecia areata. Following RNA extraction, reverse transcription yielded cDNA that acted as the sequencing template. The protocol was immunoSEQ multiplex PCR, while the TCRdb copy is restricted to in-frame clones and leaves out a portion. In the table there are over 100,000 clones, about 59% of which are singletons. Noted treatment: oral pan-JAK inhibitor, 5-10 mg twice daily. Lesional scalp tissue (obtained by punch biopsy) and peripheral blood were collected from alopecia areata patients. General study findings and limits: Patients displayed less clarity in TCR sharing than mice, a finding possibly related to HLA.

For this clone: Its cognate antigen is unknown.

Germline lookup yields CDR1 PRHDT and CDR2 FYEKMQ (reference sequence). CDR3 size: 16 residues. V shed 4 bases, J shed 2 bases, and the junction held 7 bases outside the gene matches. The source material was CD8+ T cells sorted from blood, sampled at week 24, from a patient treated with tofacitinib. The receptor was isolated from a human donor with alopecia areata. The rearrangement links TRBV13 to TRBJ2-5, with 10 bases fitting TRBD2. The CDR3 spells CASSSLQRGGQETQYF. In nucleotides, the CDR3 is TGTGCCAGCAGCTCGCTCCAGCGGGGGGGGCAAGAGACCCAGTACTTC.